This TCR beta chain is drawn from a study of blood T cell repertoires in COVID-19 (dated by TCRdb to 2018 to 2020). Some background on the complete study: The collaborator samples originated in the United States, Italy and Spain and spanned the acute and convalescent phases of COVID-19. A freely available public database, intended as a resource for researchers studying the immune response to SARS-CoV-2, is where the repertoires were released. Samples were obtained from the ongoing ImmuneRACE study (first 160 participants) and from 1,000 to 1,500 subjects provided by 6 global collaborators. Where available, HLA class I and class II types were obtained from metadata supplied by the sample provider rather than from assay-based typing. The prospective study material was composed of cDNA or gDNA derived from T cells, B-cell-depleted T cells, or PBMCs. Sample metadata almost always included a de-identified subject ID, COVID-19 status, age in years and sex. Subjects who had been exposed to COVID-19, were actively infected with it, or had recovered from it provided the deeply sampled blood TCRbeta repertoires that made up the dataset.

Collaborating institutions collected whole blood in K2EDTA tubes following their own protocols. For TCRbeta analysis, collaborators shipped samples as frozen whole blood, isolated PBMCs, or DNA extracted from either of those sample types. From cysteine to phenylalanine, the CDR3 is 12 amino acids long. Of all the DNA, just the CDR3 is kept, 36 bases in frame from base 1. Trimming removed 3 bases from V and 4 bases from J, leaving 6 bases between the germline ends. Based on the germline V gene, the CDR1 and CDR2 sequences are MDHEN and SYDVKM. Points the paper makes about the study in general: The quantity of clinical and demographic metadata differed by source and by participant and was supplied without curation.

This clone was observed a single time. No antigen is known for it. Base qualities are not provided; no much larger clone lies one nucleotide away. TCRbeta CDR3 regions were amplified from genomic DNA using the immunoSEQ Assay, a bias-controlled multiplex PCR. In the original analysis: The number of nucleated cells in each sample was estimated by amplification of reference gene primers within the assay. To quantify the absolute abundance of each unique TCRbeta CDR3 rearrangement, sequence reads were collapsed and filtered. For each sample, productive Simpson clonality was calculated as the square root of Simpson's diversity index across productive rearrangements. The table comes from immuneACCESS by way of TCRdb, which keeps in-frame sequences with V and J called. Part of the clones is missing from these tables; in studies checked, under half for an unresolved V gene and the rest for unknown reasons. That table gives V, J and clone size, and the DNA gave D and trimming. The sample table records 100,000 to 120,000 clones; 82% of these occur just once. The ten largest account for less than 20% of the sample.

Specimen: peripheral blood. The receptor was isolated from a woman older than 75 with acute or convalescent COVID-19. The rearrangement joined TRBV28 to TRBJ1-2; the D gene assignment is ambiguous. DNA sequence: TGTGCCAGCAGTTTGTCCAGCTATGGCTACACCTTC. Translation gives CASSLSSYGYTF.